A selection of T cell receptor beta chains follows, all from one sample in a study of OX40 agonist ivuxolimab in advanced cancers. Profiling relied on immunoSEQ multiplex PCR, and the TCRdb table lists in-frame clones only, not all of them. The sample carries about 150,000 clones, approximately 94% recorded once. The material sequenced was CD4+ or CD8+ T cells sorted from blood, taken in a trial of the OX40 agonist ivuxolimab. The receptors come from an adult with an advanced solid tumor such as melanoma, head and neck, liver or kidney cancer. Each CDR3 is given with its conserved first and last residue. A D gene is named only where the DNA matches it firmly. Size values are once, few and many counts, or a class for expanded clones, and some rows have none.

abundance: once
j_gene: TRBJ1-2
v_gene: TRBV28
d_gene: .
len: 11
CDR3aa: CATPGVESYTF
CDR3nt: TGTGCCACTCCAGGCGTGGAGAGCTACACCTTC

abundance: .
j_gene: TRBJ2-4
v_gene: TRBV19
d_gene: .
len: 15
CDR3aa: CASVGLGGSKNIQYF
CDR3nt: TGTGCCAGTGTCGGGTTAGGGGGATCCAAAAACATTCAGTACTTC

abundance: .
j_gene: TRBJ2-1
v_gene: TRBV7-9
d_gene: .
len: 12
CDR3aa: CASSLLADEQFF
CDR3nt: TGTGCCAGCAGCTTATTGGCGGATGAGCAGTTCTTC

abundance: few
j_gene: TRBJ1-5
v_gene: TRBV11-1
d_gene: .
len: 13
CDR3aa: CASSLQPSDPQHF
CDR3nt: TGTGCCAGCAGCTTACAGCCCTCGGATCCCCAGCATTTT

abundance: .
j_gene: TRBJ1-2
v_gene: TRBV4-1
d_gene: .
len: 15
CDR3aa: CASSQEWRGNYGYTF
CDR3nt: TGCGCCAGCAGCCAAGAATGGCGCGGTAACTATGGCTACACCTTC

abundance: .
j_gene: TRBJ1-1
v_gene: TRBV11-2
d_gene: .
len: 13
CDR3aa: CASSLVGNTEAFF
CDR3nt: TGTGCCAGCAGCTTAGTGGGGAACACTGAAGCTTTCTTT

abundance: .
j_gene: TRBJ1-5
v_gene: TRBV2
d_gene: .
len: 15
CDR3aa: CASSGYGGLNQPQHF
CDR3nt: TGTGCCAGCAGTGGTTATGGAGGGCTCAATCAGCCCCAGCATTTT

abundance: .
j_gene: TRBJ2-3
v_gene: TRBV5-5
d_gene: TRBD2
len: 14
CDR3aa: CASSPGLATDTQYF
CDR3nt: TGTGCCAGCAGCCCGGGACTAGCGACAGATACGCAGTATTTT

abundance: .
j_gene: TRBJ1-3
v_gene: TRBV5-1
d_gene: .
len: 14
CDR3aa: CASSLAGTGNTIYF
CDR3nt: TGCGCCAGCAGCTTGGCAGGGACTGGAAACACCATATATTTT

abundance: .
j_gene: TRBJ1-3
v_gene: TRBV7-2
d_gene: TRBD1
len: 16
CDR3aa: CASSTRSTGLRNTIYF
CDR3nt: TGTGCCAGCAGCACCCGGTCGACAGGGCTCAGAAACACCATATATTTT

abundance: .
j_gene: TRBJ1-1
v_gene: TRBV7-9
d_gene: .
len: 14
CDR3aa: CASSLADTSPEAFF
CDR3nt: TGTGCCAGCAGCTTAGCCGACACCTCACCTGAAGCTTTCTTT

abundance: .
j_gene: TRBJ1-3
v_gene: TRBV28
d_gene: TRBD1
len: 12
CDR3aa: CASSFQGQVPGF
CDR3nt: TGTGCCAGCAGTTTCCAGGGACAGGTCCCCGGTTTT

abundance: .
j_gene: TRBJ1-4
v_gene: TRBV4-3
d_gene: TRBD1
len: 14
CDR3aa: CASSQDRGREKLFF
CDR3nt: TGCGCCAGCAGCCAAGACAGGGGGCGGGAAAAACTGTTTTTT

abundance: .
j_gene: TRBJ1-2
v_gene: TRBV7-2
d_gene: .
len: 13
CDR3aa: CASSLIRAYGYTF
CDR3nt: TGTGCCAGCAGCTTAATCAGGGCCTATGGCTACACCTTC

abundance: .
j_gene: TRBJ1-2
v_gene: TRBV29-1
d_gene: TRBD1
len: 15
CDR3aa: CSVDPQGAANYGYTF
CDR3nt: TGCAGCGTTGACCCACAGGGGGCGGCTAACTATGGCTACACCTTC

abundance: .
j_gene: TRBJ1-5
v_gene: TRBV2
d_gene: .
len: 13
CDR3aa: CASSEEVQQPQHF
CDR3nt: TGTGCCAGCAGTGAGGAGGTCCAACAGCCCCAGCATTTT

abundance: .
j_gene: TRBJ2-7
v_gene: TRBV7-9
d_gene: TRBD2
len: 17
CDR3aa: CASSLGTGLAVAYEQYF
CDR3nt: TGTGCCAGCAGCTTAGGCACCGGACTAGCGGTAGCCTACGAGCAGTACTTC

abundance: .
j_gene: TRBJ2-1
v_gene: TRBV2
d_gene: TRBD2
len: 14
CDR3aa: CASSATSGYNEQFF
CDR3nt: TGTGCCAGCAGTGCGACTAGCGGGTACAATGAGCAGTTCTTC

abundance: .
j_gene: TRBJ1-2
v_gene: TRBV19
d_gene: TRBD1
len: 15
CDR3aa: CASSIARTGGEGYTF
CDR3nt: TGTGCCAGTAGTATAGCCCGGACAGGGGGCGAGGGCTACACCTTC

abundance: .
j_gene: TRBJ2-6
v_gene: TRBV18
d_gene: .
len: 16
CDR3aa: CASSPGGVSGANVLTF
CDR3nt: TGTGCCAGCTCACCCGGCGGGGTCTCTGGGGCCAACGTCCTGACTTTC

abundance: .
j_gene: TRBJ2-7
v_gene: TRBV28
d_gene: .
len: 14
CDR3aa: CASSHVLSSYEQYF
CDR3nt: TGTGCCAGCAGCCATGTCCTGAGCTCCTACGAGCAGTACTTC

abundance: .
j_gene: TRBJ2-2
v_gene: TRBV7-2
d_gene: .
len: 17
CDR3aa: CASSLPGLGTNTGELFF
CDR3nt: TGTGCCAGCAGCTTACCTGGATTGGGGACGAACACCGGGGAGCTGTTTTTT

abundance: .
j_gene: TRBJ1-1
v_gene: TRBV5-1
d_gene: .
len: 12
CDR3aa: CASREQNTEAFF
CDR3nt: TGCGCCAGCAGGGAGCAGAACACTGAAGCTTTCTTT

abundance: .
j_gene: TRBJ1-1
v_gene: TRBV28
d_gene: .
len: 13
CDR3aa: CASSIGERVEAFF
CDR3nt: TGTGCCAGCAGCATAGGGGAGAGAGTTGAAGCTTTCTTT

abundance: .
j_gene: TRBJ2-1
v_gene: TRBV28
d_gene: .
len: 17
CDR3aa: CASSFEGLRRTYNEQFF
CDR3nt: TGTGCCAGCAGTTTCGAGGGACTCAGGAGGACCTACAATGAGCAGTTCTTC

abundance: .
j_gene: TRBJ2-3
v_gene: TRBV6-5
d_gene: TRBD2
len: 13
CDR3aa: CASRKPGGQTQYF
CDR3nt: TGTGCCAGCAGGAAACCGGGAGGCCAGACGCAGTATTTT